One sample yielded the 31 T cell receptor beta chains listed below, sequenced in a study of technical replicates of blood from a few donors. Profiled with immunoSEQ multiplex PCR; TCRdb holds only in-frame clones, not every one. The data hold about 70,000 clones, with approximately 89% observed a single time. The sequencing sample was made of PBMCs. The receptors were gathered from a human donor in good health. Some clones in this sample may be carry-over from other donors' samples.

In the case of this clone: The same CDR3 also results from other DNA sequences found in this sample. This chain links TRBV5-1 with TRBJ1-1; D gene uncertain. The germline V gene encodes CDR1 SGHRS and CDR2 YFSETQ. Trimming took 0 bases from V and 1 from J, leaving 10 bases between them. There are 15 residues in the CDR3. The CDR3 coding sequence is TGCGCCAGCAGCTTGGTAGCAGGAGGGAACACTGAAGCTTTCTTT. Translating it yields CASSLVAGGNTEAFF.

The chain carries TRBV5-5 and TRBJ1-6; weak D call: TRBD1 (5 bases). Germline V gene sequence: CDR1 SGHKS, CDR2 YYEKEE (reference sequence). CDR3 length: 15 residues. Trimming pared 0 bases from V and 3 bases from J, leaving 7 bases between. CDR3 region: CASSLGTNYNSPLHF. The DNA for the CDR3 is TGTGCCAGCAGCTTGGGGACAAACTATAATTCACCCCTCCACTTT.

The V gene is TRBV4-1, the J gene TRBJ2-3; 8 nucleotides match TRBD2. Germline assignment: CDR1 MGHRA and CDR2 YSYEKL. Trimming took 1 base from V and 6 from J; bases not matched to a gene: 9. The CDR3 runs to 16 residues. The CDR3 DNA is TGCGCCAGCAGCCAAGTACTGCGGGGGGTGGGTGATACGCAGTATTTT. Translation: CASSQVLRGVGDTQYF.

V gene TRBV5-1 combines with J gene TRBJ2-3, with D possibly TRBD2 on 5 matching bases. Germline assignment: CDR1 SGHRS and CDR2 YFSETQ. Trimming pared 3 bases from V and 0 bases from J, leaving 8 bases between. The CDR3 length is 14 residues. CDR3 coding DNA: TGCGCCAGCAGCTCGTCGGGGAGCACAGATACGCAGTATTTT. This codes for CASSSSGSTDTQYF.

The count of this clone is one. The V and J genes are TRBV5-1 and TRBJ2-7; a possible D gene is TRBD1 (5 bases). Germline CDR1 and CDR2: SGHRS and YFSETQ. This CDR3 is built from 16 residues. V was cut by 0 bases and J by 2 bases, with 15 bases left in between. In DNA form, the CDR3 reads TGCGCCAGCAGCTTGGATTGGGGCGCAGACCCCTACGAGCAGTACTTC. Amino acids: CASSLDWGADPYEQYF. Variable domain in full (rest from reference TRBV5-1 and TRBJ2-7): KAGVTQTPRYLIKTRGQQVTLSCSPISGHRSVSWYQQTPGQGLQFLFEYFSETQRNKGNFPGRFSGRQFSNSRSEMNVSTLELGDSALYLCASSLDWGADPYEQYFGPGTRLTVT.

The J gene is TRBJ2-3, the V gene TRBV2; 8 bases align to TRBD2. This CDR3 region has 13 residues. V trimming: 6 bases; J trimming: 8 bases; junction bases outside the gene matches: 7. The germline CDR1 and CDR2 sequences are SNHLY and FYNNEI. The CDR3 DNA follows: TGTGCCAGCAGGGTACTAGCGGAGGCTACGCAGTATTTT. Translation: CASRVLAEATQYF.

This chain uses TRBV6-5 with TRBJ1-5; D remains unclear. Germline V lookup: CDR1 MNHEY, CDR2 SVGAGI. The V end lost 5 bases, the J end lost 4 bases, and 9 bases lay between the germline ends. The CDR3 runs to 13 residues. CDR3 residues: CASSPPGNQPQHF. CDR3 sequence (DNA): TGTGCCAGCAGTCCACCGGGTAATCAGCCCCAGCATTTT.

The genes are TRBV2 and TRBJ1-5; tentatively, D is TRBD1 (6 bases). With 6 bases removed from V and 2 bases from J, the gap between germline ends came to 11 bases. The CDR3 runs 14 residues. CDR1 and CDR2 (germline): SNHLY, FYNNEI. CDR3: CASSGQSGNQPQHF. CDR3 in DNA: TGTGCCAGCAGCGGACAGTCTGGCAATCAGCCCCAGCATTTT. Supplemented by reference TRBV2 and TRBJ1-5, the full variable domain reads EPEVTQTPSHQVTQMGQEVILRCVPISNHLYFYWYRQILGQKVEFLVSFYNNEISEKSEIFDDQFSVERPDGSNFTLKIRSTKLEDSAMYFCASSGQSGNQPQHFGDGTRLSIL.

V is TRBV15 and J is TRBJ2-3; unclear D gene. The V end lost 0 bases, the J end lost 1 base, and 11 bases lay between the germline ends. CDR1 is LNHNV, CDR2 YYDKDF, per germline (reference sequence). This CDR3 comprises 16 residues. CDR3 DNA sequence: TGTGCCACCAGCAGAGAAAAGACTCTTCGCACAGATACGCAGTATTTT. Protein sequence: CATSREKTLRTDTQYF.

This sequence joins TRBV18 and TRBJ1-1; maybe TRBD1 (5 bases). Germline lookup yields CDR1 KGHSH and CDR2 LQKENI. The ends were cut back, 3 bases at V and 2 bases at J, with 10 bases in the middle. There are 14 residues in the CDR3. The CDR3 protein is CASSPGLANTEAFF. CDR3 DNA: TGTGCCAGCTCACCGGGACTGGCTAACACTGAAGCTTTCTTT.

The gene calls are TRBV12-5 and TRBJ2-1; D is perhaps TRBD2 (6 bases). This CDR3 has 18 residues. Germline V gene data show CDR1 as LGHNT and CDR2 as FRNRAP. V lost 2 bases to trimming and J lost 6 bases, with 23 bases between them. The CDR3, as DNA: TGTGCTAGTGGTTTGACACCGGGGATCCTACTAGCAGTCAATGAGCAGTTCTTC. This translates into CASGLTPGILLAVNEQFF.

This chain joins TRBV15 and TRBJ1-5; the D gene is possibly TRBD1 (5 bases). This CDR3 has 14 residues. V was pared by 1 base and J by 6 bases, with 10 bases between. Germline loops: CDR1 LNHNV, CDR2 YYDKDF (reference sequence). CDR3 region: CATSRGGRVQPQHF. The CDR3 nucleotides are TGTGCCACCAGCAGAGGTGGCAGGGTTCAGCCCCAGCATTTT.

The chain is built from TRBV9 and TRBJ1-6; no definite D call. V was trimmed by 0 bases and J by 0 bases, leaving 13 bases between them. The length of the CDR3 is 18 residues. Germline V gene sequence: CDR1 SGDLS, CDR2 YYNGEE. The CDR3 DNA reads TGTGCCAGCAGCGTAGCTTCGCGGGTAAGCTCCTATAATTCACCCCTCCACTTT. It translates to CASSVASRVSSYNSPLHF.

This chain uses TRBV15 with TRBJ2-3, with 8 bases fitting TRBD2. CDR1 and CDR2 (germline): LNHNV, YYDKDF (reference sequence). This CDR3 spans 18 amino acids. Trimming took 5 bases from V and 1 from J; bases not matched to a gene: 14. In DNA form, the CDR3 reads TGTGCCACCAGCGCCCGACCCGTTACTAGCGGAGGCACAGATACGCAGTATTTT. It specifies CATSARPVTSGGTDTQYF.

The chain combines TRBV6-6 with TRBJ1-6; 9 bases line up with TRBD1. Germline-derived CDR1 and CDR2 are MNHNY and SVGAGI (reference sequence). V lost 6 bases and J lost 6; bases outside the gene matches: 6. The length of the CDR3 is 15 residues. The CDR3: CASRERDRVNSPLHF. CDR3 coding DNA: TGTGCCAGCAGGGAACGGGACAGGGTTAATTCACCCCTCCACTTT.

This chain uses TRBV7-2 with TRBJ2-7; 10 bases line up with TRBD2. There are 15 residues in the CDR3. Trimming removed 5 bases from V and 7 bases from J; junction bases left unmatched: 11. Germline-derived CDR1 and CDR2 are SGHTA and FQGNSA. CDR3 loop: CASSPSGGAIREQYF. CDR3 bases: TGTGCCAGCAGCCCCAGCGGGGGGGCCATTCGTGAGCAGTACTTC.

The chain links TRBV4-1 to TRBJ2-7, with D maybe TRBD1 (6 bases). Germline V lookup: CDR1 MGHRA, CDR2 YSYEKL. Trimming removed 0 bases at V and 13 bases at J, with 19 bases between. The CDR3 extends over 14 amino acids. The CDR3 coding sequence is TGCGCCAGCAGCCAAGATCCGACTCGGACAGTTTCATACTTC. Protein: CASSQDPTRTVSYF.

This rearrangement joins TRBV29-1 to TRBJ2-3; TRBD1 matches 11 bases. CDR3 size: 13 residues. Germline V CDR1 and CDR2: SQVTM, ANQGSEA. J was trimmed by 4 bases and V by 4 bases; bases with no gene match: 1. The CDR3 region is CSVGTGGSDTQYF. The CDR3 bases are TGCAGCGTTGGGACAGGGGGCTCAGATACGCAGTATTTT.

The DNA of the CDR3 is TGTGCCAGCGAAGGCCCGGGGGGCACTGAAGCTTTCTTT. This codes for CASEGPGGTEAFF. The gene calls are TRBV7-2 and TRBJ1-1; D is perhaps TRBD1 (5 bases). Trimming left V 8 bases short and J 4 bases short, with 14 bases between. CDR1 and CDR2 (germline): SGHTA, FQGNSA. The CDR3 runs 13 residues.

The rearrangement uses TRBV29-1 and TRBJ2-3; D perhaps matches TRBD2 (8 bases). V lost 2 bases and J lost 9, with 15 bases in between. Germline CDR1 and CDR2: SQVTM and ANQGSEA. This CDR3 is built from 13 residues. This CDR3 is CSVETGGDRTQYF. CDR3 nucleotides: TGCAGCGTTGAAACGGGGGGGGACAGAACGCAGTATTTT.

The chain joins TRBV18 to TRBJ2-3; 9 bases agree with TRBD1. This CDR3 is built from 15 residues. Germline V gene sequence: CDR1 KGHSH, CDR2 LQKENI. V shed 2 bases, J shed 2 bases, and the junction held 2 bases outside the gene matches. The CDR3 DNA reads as TGTGCCAGCTCACCAGGGACAGGGAACACAGATACGCAGTATTTT. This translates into CASSPGTGNTDTQYF.

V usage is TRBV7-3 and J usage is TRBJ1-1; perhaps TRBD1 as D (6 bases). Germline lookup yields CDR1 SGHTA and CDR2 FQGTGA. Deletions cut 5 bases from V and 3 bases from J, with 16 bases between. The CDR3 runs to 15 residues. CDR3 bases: TGTGCCAGCAGCCCAGGGGTCACCAGATACACTGAAGCTTTCTTT. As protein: CASSPGVTRYTEAFF.

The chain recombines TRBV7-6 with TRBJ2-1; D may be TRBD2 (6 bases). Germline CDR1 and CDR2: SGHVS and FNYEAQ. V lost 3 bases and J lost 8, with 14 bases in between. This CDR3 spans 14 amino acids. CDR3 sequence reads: CASSLGGNTDEQFF. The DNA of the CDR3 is TGTGCCAGCAGCTTGGGCGGGAATACGGATGAGCAGTTCTTC.

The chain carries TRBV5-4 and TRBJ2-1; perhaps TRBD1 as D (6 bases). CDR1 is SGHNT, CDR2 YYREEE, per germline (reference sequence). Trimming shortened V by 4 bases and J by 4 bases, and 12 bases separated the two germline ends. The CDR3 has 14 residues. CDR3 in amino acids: CASSIRDNYNEQFF. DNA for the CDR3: TGTGCCAGCAGCATCCGGGACAATTACAATGAGCAGTTCTTC. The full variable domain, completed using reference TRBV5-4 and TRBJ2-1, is ETGVTQSPTHLIKTRGQQVTLRCSSQSGHNTVSWYQQALGQGPQFIFQYYREEENGRGNFPPRFSGLQFPNYSSELNVNALELDDSALYLCASSIRDNYNEQFFGPGTRLTVL.

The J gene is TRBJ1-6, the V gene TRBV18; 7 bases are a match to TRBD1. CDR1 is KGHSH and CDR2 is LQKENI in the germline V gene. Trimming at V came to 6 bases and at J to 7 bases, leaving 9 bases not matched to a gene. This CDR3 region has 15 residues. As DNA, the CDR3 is TGTGCCAGCTCCCCCCGACAGGGCGGCAATTCACCCCTCCACTTT. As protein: CASSPRQGGNSPLHF.

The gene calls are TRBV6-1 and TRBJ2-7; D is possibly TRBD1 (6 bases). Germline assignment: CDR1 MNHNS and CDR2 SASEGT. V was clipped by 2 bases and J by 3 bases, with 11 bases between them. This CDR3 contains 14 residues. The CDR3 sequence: CASSERGGVYEQYF. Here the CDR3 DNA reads TGTGCCAGCAGTGAACGAGGGGGTGTCTACGAGCAGTACTTC.

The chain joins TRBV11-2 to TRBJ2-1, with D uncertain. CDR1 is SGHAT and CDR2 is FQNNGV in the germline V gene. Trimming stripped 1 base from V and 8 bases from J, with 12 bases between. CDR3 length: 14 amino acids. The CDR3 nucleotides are TGTGCCAGCAGCTTAGTAGGTAGCTCCCATGAGCAGTTCTTC. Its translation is CASSLVGSSHEQFF. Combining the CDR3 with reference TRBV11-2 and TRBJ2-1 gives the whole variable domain EAGVAQSPRYKIIEKRQSVAFWCNPISGHATLYWYQQILGQGPKLLIQFQNNGVVDDSQLPKDRFSAERLKGVDSTLKIQPAKLEDSAVYLCASSLVGSSHEQFFGPGTRLTVL.

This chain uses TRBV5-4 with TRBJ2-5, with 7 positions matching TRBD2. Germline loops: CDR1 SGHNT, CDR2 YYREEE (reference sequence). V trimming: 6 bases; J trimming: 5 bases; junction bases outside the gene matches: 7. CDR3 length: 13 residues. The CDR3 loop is CASTPAGSETQYF. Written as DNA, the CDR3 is TGTGCCAGCACCCCAGCGGGATCTGAGACCCAGTACTTC.

The CDR3: CARQGLGSPLHF. CDR3 nucleotides: TGTGCCAGACAGGGGTTAGGGTCACCCCTCCACTTT. This sequence joins TRBV2 and TRBJ1-6; 7 nucleotides align to TRBD1. The V gene's germline CDR1 is SNHLY and CDR2 FYNNEI. V shed 9 bases, J shed 10 bases, and the junction held 6 bases outside the gene matches. CDR3 size: 12 residues.

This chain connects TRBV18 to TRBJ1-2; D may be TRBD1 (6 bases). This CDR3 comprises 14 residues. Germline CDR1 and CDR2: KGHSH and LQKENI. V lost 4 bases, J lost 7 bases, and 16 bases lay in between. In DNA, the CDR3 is TGTGCCAGCTCACTTCTCACAGGGCCGGGTGGCTACACCTTC. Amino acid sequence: CASSLLTGPGGYTF.

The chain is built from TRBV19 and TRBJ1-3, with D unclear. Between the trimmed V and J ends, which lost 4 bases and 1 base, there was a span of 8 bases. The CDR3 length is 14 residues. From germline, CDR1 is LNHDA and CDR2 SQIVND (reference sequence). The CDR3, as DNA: TGTGCCAGTAGTAGATTGAGATCTGGAAACACCATATATTTT. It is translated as CASSRLRSGNTIYF.